These 2 T cell receptor beta chains originate from one sample sequenced in a study of brain T cells in children with intractable seizures. Measured with immunoSEQ multiplex PCR; TCRdb has only the in-frame clones, and not every one. The sample yields about 340,000 clones, about 93% seen once. The time point was: blood from clinic visit 5 months post-surgery; TSC patient then seizure free. The sample in question was peripheral blood, obtained 4 to 6 months after surgery. The receptors come from a boy in the first two years of life with tuberous sclerosis and intractable seizures.

The chain joins TRBV6-5 to TRBJ1-5, with D unclear. This CDR3 is built from 16 residues. V was clipped by 0 bases and J by 6 bases, with 15 bases between them. Germline CDR1 reads MNHEY; CDR2 reads SVGAGI. CDR3 in amino acids: CASSYSIVVGGQPQHF. The DNA of the CDR3 is TGTGCCAGCAGTTACTCGATAGTAGTCGGTGGTCAGCCCCAGCATTTT.

This chain links TRBV14 with TRBJ2-7; 10 bases are shared with TRBD2. V lost 2 bases and J lost 3; bases outside the gene matches: 4. Per the germline V gene, CDR1 is SGHDN and CDR2 is FVKESK. CDR3 length: 15 amino acids. The CDR3 spells CASSQRTSGLYEQYF. CDR3 DNA: TGTGCCAGCAGCCAACGGACTAGCGGCCTCTACGAGCAGTACTTC.